This passage covers 9 T cell receptor beta chains from one sample sequenced in a study of blood T cell repertoires in COVID-19. Clones were read by immunoSEQ multiplex PCR, and TCRdb kept only the in-frame ones, dropping some. The sample yields around 260,000 clones, 90% to 95% seen once. Input material: peripheral blood. The receptor source for this set is a woman aged 25-40 years with COVID-19, enrolled during active disease.

The chain recombines TRBV5-4 with TRBJ2-3, with TRBD2 identical over 9 bases. CDR3 length: 14 amino acids. Germline lookup yields CDR1 SGHNT and CDR2 YYREEE (reference sequence). V lost 0 bases, J lost 5 bases, and 1 base stayed unmatched. The CDR3 coding sequence is TGTGCCAGCAGCTTGGAACTAGCGGGAGATACGCAGTATTTT. As protein: CASSLELAGDTQYF. The full variable domain, with the rest looked up from reference TRBV5-4 and TRBJ2-3, is ETGVTQSPTHLIKTRGQQVTLRCSSQSGHNTVSWYQQALGQGPQFIFQYYREEENGRGNFPPRFSGLQFPNYSSELNVNALELDDSALYLCASSLELAGDTQYFGPGTRLTVL.

This clone was counted a single time. This chain links TRBV7-2 with TRBJ2-3, with 9 bases lining up with TRBD1. The CDR3 is 15 amino acids. The ends lost 4 bases at V and 3 bases at J; junction bases unmatched: 5. Per the germline V gene, CDR1 is SGHTA and CDR2 is FQGNSA. CDR3 nucleotides: TGTGCCAGCAGCTCCGGACAGGGGAGAACAGATACGCAGTATTTT. Residues: CASSSGQGRTDTQYF.

The CDR3 is CASSDLAGDVYNEQFF. For the CDR3, the DNA is TGTGCCAGCAGTGATCTAGCGGGAGACGTCTACAATGAGCAGTTCTTC. The gene calls are TRBV2 and TRBJ2-1, with 10 positions matching TRBD2. CDR1 is SNHLY and CDR2 is FYNNEI in the germline V gene. This CDR3 has 16 amino acids. J gave up 3 bases and V 3 bases, and 5 bases lay outside the gene matches.

The chain couples TRBV3-1 (or the pseudogene TRBV3-2) to TRBJ1-2; maybe TRBD1 (6 bases). CDR3 length equals 14 residues. The V end lost 3 bases, the J end lost 0 bases, and 8 bases lay between the germline ends. Germline lookup yields CDR1 LGHDT and CDR2 YNNKEL (reference sequence). For the CDR3, the DNA is TGTGCCAGCAGCCAGAGGACAGCTAACTATGGCTACACCTTC. It translates to CASSQRTANYGYTF.

The sample holds a few counts of this clone. The V and J genes are TRBV10-2 and TRBJ2-7; D ambiguous. The CDR3 loop spans 13 amino acids. The germline gives CDR1 WSHSY, CDR2 SAAADI. V was shortened by 7 bases and J by 3 bases, with 13 bases between the two germline ends. For the CDR3, the DNA is TGCGCCAGCACGGAGCAGATCAACTACGAGCAGTACTTC. Translating gives CASTEQINYEQYF.

This chain uses TRBV2 with TRBJ2-7; 8 bases match TRBD2. The germline V gene has CDR1 SNHLY and CDR2 FYNNEI. J gave up 6 bases and V 2 bases, and 9 bases lay outside the gene matches. This CDR3 has 15 amino acids. This CDR3 reads CASSERQAGVPEQYF. The DNA for the CDR3 is TGTGCCAGCAGTGAACGGCAAGCGGGAGTTCCCGAGCAGTACTTC.

This chain's CDR3 is CASSLTSSYEQYF. The CDR3 nucleotides read TGTGCCAGCAGTTTAACGAGCTCCTACGAGCAGTACTTC. V and J are TRBV6-5 and TRBJ2-7; D unclear. This CDR3 spans 13 amino acids. V lost 4 bases to trimming and J lost 0 bases, with 7 bases between them. The germline gives CDR1 MNHEY, CDR2 SVGAGI.

The V call is TRBV2, the J call TRBJ2-7; a possible D gene is TRBD2 (5 bases). Germline-derived CDR1 and CDR2 are SNHLY and FYNNEI. CDR3 size: 12 residues. V was clipped by 9 bases and J by 2 bases, with 11 bases between them. The CDR3 sequence: CASKERAYEQYF. CDR3 nucleotide sequence: TGTGCCAGTAAAGAGAGGGCCTACGAGCAGTACTTC.

CDR3 coding DNA: TGTGCCAGCACCAAGGGACAGGGTAGCGTCAATGAGCAGTTCTTC. Protein sequence: CASTKGQGSVNEQFF. This sequence joins TRBV9 and TRBJ2-1, with 9 bases aligning to TRBD1. V was clipped by 6 bases and J by 6 bases; unmatched bases: 10. This CDR3 is 15 amino acids long. In germline, CDR1 is SGDLS, CDR2 YYNGEE.